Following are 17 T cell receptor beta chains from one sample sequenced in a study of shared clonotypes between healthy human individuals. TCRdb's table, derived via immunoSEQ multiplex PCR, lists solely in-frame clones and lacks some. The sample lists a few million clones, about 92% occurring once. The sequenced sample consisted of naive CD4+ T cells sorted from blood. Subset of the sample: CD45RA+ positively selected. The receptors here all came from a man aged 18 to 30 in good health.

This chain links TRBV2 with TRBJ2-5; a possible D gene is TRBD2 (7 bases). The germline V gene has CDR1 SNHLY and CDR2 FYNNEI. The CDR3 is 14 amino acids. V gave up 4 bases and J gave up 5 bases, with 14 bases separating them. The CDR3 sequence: CASSVTRGQETQYF. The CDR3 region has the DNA TGTGCCAGCAGTGTCACGCGGGGGCAGGAGACCCAGTACTTC.

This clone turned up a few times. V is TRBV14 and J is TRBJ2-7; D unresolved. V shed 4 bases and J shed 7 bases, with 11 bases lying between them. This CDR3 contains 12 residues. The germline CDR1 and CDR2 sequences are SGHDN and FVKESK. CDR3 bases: TGTGCCAGCAGCCTTGTACTGGGGGAGCAGTACTTC. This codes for CASSLVLGEQYF.

This CDR3 reads CASLPRGYTEAFF. CDR3 sequence (DNA): TGTGCCAGTCTACCTCGGGGGTACACTGAAGCTTTCTTT. The J gene is TRBJ1-1, the V gene TRBV19; D is possibly TRBD1 (5 bases). Germline CDR1 LNHDA, CDR2 SQIVND (reference sequence). Trimming took off 8 bases at V and 3 bases at J, with 13 bases between the two ends. This CDR3 region has 13 residues.

For the CDR3, the DNA is TGTGCCTGGACAGTTCACTATGGCTACACCTTC. This codes for CAWTVHYGYTF. This chain connects TRBV30 to TRBJ1-2, with unresolved D. The CDR3 covers 11 residues. CDR1 and CDR2 from the germline V gene are GTSNPN and SVGIG (reference sequence). Trimming removed 4 bases from V and 3 bases from J, with 6 bases in between.

The DNA of the CDR3 is TGTGCCAGTAGTATAGTAGGGAGCGGGAGTCTTACCGGGGAGCTGTTTTTT. Translation gives CASSIVGSGSLTGELFF. This chain joins TRBV19 and TRBJ2-2; 8 bases fit TRBD2. Germline V CDR1 and CDR2: LNHDA, SQIVND (reference sequence). The CDR3 loop spans 17 amino acids. Losses at the gene ends were 1 base for V and 5 bases for J; bases not matched to a gene: 9.

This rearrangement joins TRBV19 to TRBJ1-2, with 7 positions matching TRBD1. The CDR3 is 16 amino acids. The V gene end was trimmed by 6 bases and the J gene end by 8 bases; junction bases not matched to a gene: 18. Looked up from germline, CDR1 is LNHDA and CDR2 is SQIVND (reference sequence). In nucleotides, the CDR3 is TGTGCCAGTAGACCCACGAGACAGGGTGTGGTTAGGGGCTACACCTTC. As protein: CASRPTRQGVVRGYTF.

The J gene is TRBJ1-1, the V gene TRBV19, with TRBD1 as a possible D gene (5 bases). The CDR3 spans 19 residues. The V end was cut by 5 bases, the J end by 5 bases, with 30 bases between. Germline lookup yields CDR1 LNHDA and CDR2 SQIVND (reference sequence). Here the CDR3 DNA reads TGTGCCAGTAGTCTGTACGATACGGGGGGTACATGGTTGCGAACTGAAGCTTTCTTT. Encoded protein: CASSLYDTGGTWLRTEAFF.

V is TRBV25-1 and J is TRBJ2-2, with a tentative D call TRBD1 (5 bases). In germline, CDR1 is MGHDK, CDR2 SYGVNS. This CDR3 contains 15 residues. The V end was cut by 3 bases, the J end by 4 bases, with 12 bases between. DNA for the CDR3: TGTGCCAGCAGTGATACGGGTAGGGGCACCGGGGAGCTGTTTTTT. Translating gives CASSDTGRGTGELFF.

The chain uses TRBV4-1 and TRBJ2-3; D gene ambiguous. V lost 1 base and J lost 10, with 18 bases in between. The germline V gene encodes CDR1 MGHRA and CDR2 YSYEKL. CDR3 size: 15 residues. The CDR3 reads CASSQGDPYIAPQYF. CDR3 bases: TGCGCCAGCAGCCAAGGGGATCCCTATATCGCCCCGCAGTATTTT.

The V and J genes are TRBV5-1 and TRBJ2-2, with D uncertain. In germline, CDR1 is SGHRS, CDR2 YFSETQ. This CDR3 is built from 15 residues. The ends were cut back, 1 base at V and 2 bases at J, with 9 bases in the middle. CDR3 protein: CASSLMPINTGELFF. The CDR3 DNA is TGCGCCAGCAGCTTGATGCCCATAAACACCGGGGAGCTGTTTTTT.

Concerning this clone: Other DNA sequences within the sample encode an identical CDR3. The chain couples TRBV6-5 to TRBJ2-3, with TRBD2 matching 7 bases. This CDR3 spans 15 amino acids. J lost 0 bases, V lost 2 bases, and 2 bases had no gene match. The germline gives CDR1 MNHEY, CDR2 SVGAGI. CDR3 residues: CASSYVGGSTDTQYF. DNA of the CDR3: TGTGCCAGCAGTTACGTGGGGGGGAGCACAGATACGCAGTATTTT.

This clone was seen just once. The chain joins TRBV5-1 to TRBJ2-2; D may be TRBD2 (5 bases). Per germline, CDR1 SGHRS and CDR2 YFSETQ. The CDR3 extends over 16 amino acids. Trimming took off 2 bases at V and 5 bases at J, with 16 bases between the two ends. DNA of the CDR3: TGCGCCAGCAGCTTATCGGGGTTGGGAAATACCGGGGAGCTGTTTTTT. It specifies CASSLSGLGNTGELFF.

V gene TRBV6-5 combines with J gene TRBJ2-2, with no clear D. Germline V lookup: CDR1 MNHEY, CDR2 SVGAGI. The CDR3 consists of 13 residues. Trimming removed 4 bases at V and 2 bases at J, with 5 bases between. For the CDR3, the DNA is TGTGCCAGCAGTTTGGGAAACACCGGGGAGCTGTTTTTT. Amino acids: CASSLGNTGELFF.

This CDR3 reads CARSPGTLRAFF. The CDR3 nucleotides are TGTGCCAGAAGCCCAGGGACCCTCAGGGCTTTCTTT. This chain joins TRBV5-3 and TRBJ1-1, with D possibly being TRBD1 (5 bases). TRBV5-3 falls under the ORF class, with uncertain function. Between the trimmed V and J ends, which lost 4 bases and 11 bases, there was a span of 15 bases. The CDR3 length is 12 residues.

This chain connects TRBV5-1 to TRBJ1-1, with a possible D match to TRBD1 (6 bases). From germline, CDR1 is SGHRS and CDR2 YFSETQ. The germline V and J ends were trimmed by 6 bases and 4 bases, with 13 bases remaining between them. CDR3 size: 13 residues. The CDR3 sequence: CASTPQGGTEAFF. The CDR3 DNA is TGCGCCAGCACCCCACAGGGAGGCACTGAAGCTTTCTTT.

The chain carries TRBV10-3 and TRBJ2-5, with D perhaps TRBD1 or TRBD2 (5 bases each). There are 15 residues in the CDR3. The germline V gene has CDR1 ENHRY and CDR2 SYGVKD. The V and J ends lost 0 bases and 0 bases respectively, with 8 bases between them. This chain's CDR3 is CAISESGVYQETQYF. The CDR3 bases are TGTGCCATCAGTGAGTCGGGGGTGTACCAAGAGACCCAGTACTTC.

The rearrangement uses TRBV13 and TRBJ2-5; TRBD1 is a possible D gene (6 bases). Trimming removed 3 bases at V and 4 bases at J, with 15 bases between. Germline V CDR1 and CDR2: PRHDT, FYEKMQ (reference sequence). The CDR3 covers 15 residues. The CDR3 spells CASSFGQRWGETQYF. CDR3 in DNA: TGTGCCAGCAGCTTCGGACAGAGATGGGGAGAGACCCAGTACTTC.